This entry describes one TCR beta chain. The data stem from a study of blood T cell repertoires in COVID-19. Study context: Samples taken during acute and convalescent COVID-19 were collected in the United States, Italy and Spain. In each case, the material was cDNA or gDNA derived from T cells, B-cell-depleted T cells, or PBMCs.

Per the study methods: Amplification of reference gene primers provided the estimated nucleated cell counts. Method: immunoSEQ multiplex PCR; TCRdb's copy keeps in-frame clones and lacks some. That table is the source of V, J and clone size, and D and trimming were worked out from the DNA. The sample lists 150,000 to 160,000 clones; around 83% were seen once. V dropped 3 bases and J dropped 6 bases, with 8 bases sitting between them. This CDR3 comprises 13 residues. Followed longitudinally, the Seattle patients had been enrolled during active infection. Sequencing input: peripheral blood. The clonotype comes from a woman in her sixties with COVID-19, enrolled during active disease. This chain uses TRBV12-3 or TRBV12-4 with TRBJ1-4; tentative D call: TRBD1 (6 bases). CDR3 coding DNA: TGTGCCAGCAGTTTGGCAGGGGATGAAAAACTGTTTTTT. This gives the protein CASSLAGDEKLFF.